This T cell receptor (beta chain) was captured by sequencing in a study of shared clonotypes between healthy human individuals. Broader study findings: A generally larger estimated richness was seen in naive subsets than in memory subsets.

Looked up from germline, CDR1 is KGHSH and CDR2 is LQKENI. After removal of 2 bases from V and 7 bases from J, the junction contained 7 bases not matched to a gene. This CDR3 has 16 residues. Clones were sequenced by immunoSEQ multiplex PCR, and TCRdb holds only the in-frame ones, with some missing. The sample lists millions of clones, roughly 95% occurring once. On this clone itself: Its antigen is unidentified.

Specimen: naive CD4+ T cells sorted from blood. Subset described: CD45RA+ positively selected. The clonotype comes from a man aged 18 to 30 in good health. The chain couples TRBV18 to TRBJ2-3; 12 nucleotides align to TRBD2. The CDR3 coding sequence is TGTGCCAGCTCACCAATGACTAGCGGGGGTACAAATACGCAGTATTTT. As protein: CASSPMTSGGTNTQYF.